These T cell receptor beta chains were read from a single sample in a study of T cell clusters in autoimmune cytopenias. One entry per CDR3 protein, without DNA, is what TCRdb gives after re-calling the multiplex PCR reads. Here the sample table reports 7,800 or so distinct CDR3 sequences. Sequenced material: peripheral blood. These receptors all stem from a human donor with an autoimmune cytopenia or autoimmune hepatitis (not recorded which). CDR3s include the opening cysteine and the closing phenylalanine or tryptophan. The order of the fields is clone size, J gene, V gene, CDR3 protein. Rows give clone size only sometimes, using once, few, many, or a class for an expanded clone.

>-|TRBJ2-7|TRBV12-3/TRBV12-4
CASSLGRERYNEQYF
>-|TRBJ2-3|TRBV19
CASSIRGTPDTDTQYF
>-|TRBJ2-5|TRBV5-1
CASSGAPTSGWETQYF
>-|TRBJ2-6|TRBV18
CASSRKTGGSSGANVLTF
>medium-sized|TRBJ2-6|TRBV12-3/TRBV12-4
CASSLRGAGANVLTF
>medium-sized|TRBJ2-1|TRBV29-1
CSVVSRTISGGANYNEQFF
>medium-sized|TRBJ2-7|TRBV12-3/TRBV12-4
CASSFRQGVYEQYF
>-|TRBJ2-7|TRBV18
CASSPSTREQYF
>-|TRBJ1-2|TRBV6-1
CASSSTGLANYGYTF
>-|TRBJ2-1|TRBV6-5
CASSYGPLAREETYNEQFF
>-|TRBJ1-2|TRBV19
CASSIAGQANYGYTF
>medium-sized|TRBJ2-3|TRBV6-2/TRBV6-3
CASSLTSGSTDTQYF
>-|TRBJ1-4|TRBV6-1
CASNSGTHEKLFF
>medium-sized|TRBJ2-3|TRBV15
CATSRALAGLTDTQYF
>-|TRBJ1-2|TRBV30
CAWSENLGYYGYTF
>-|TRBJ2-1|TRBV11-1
CASSLLAGGLGEQFF
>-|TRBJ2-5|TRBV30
CAWSDRKETQYF
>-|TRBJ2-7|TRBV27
CASSFPHEQYF
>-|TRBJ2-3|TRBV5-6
CASSIWSTDTQYF
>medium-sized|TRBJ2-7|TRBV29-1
CSVRGSSYEQYF
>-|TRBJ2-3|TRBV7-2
CASSTLAGGMDTQYF
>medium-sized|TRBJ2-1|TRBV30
CAWSVKRTPNDNEQFF
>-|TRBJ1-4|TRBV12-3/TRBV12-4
CASSFGGAREKLFF
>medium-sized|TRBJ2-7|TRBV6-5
CASSKRDGYEQYF
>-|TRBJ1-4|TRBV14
CASSPPGQGLEKLFF
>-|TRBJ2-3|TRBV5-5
CASSRDVEDTQYF
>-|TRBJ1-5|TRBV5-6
CASSSGVVTGNQPQHF
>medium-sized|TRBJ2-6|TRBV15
CATSSLRGQGANVLTF
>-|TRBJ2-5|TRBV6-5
CASTPGLAQETQYF
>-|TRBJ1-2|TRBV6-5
CASRTGQSYGYTF
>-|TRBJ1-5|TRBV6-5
CASSYSASGTEVNQPQHF
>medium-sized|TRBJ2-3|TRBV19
CASNGGITDTQYF
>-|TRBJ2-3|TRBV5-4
CASSPDYLRSTDTQYF
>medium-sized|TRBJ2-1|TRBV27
CASSLTEYNEQFF
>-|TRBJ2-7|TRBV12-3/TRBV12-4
CASSPGGAHEQYF
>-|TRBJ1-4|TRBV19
CASSIGSRSSTNEKLFF
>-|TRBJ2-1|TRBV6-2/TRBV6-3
CASSYYSRNNEQFF
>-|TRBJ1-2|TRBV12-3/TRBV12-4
CASSKDRDLRGYTF
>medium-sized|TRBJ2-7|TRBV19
CASSSGRSSYEQYF
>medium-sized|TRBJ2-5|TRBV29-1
CSAYRGETQYF
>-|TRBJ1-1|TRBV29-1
CSARLTGNTEAFF
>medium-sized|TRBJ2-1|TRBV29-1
CSVGLKGDNEQFF
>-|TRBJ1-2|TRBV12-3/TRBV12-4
CASSFLSTGYNYGYTF
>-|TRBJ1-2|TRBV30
CAWSQNLGYGYTF
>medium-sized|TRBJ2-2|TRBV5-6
CASSWRLAGDTGELFF
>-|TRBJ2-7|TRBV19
CASSLSDRAPYEQYF
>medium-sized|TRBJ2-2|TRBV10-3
CAISGTGASPGELFF
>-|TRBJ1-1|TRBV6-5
CASSIQGWGNTEAFF
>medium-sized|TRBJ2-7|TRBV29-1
CSVGASGTYEQYF
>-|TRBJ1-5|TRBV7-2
CASSLTVSNQPQHF
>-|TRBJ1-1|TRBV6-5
CASRERTGRFYPEAFF
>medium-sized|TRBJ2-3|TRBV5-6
CASSLSIFTDTQYF
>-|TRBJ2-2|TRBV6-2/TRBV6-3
CASRRLAGGQTGELFF
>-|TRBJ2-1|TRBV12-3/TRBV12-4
CASSARGEVGNEQFF